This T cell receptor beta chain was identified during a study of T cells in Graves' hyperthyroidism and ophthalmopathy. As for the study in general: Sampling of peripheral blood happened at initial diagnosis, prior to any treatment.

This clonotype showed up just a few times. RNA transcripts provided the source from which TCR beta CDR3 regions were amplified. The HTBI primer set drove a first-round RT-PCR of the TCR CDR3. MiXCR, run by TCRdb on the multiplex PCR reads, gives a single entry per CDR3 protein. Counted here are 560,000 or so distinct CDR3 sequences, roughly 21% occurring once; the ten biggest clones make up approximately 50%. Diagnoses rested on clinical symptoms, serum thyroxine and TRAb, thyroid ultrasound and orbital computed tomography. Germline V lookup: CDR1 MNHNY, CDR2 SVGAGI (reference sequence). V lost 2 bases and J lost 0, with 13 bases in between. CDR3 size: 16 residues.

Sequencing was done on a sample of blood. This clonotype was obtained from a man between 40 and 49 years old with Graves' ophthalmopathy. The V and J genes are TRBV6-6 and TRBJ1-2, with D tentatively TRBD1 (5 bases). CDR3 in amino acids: CASSYGGDPANYGYTF. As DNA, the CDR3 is TGTGCCAGCAGTTACGGTGGGGACCCAGCTAACTATGGCTACACCTTC.